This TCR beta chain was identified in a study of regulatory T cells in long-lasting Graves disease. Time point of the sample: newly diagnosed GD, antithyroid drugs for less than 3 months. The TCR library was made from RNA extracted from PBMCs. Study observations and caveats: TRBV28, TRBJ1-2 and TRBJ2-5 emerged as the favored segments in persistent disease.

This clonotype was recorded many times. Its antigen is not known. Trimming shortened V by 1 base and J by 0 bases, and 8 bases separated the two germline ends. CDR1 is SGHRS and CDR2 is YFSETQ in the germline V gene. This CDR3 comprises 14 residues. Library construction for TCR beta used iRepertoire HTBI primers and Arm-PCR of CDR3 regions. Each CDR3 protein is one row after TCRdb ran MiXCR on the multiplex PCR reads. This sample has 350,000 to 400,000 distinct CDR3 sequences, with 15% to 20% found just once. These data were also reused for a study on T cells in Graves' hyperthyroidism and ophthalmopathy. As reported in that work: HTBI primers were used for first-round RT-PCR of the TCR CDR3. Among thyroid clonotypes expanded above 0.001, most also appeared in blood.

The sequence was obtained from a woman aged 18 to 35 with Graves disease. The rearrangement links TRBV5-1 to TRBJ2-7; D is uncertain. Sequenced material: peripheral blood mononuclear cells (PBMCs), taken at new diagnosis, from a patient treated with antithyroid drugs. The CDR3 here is CASSLTAYSYEQYF. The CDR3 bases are TGCGCCAGCAGCTTGACGGCATACTCCTACGAGCAGTACTTC.